This T cell receptor beta chain was sequenced in a study of OX40 agonist ivuxolimab in advanced cancers. For the study at large: Partial responses were seen in three patients, one with hepatocellular carcinoma and two with cutaneous melanoma. Study conclusions and caveats: Among the least clonally expanded were partial responders at 0.1-3.0 mg/kg.

Method: immunoSEQ multiplex PCR; TCRdb's copy keeps in-frame clones and lacks some. In the table there are about 84,000 clones, 75% to 90% of which are singletons. Exclusion applied to patients with autoimmune disease history or systemic immunosuppression. V was pared by 3 bases and J by 0 bases, with 3 bases between. This CDR3 is 13 amino acids long. Germline CDR1 MNHEY, CDR2 SMNVEV (reference sequence). On this clone: No antigen is known for it.

This clonotype originated in an adult with an advanced solid tumor such as melanoma, head and neck, liver or kidney cancer. This chain links TRBV27 with TRBJ1-3; D call uncertain. The specimen was CD4+ or CD8+ T cells sorted from blood, collected in a trial of the OX40 agonist ivuxolimab. The CDR3 is CASSFSSGNTIYF. CDR3 nucleotide sequence: TGTGCCAGCAGTTTTTCCTCTGGAAACACCATATATTTT.